This is a list of T cell receptor beta chains from one sample in a study of T cell clones after liver transplantation. The assay was immunoSEQ multiplex PCR, and TCRdb's table has in-frame clones only and misses some. The sample includes some 23,000 clones, roughly 69% of them seen just once. Sequencing was performed on CD4+ T cells from blood, taken before liver transplant. These receptors all come from a human donor who received a liver transplant. The CDR3 runs from the conserved cysteine through the conserved F or W. The order of the fields is J gene, D gene, V gene, clone size, CDR3 protein, CDR3 DNA. D genes are given only for firm matches. Expanded clones are given a class, and other clones once, few, many or no size at all.

TRBJ2-3 - TRBV7-6 - CASSLASSGATDTQYF TGTGCCAGCAGCTTAGCGTCAAGCGGTGCCACAGATACGCAGTATTTT
TRBJ1-2 - TRBV7-2 - CASSSGRYGYTF TGTGCCAGCAGCTCCGGACGATACGGCTACACCTTC
TRBJ2-3 - TRBV9 few CASSVRFTDTQYF TGTGCCAGCAGCGTCCGGTTCACAGATACGCAGTATTTT
TRBJ2-2 - TRBV7-2 once CASSLEVTTGELFF TGTGCCAGCAGCTTAGAGGTTACCACCGGGGAGCTGTTTTTT
TRBJ2-1 TRBD2 TRBV29-1 few CSVDTSGAYNEQFF TGCAGCGTTGATACTAGCGGGGCCTACAATGAGCAGTTCTTC
TRBJ2-3 TRBD2 TRBV14 - CASSPTWRESTDTQYF TGTGCCAGCAGCCCCACGTGGCGGGAGAGCACAGATACGCAGTATTTT
TRBJ1-4 - TRBV14 - CASSQGLGTNNEKLFF TGTGCCAGCAGCCAAGGGCTGGGGACTAATAATGAAAAACTGTTTTTT
TRBJ2-6 - TRBV10-3 - CAISESMWVGANVLTF TGTGCCATCAGTGAGTCGATGTGGGTAGGGGCCAACGTCCTGACTTTC
TRBJ2-1 - TRBV9 - CASKVGERYNEQFF TGTGCCAGCAAAGTTGGGGAACGCTACAATGAGCAGTTCTTC
TRBJ2-3 - TRBV7-2 few CASSLVGGTDTQYF TGTGCCAGCAGCTTAGTTGGCGGTACAGATACGCAGTATTTT
TRBJ2-1 TRBD2 TRBV5-1 few CASSLGTSGSNEQFF TGCGCCAGCAGCTTAGGGACTAGCGGGAGCAATGAGCAGTTCTTC
TRBJ2-5 - TRBV4-2 - CASSQERETQYF TGTGCCAGCAGCCAAGAGAGGGAGACCCAGTACTTC
TRBJ2-1 - TRBV2 - CASSLLSLPGEQFF TGTGCCAGCAGCCTCTTGTCCCTGCCCGGTGAGCAGTTCTTC
TRBJ2-1 TRBD1 TRBV6-1 - CASSETGTGVFFF TGTGCCAGCAGTGAAACCGGGACAGGGGTCTTTTTCTTC
TRBJ1-2 - TRBV27 few CASSLEGFRGYTF TGTGCCAGCAGTTTGGAGGGATTCAGGGGCTACACCTTC
TRBJ1-6 - TRBV7-2 - CASSFPTPGAYNSPLHF TGTGCCAGCAGCTTTCCCACCCCGGGGGCGTATAATTCACCCCTCCACTTT
TRBJ2-7 - TRBV7-2 - CASSPTGLYEQYF TGTGCCAGCAGCCCTACCGGTCTCTACGAGCAGTACTTC
TRBJ2-2 TRBD1 TRBV2 few CASKRGDSPGELFF TGTGCCAGCAAACGAGGGGACAGCCCCGGGGAGCTGTTTTTT
TRBJ1-2 TRBD1 TRBV6-5 - CASSYGVDRGRDGYTF TGTGCCAGCAGTTACGGGGTAGACAGGGGTCGGGATGGCTACACCTTC
TRBJ2-5 - TRBV7-7 - CASSFGGGETQYF TGTGCCAGCAGCTTTGGCGGCGGAGAGACCCAGTACTTC
TRBJ2-2 - TRBV27 - CASGTLMLGTGELFF TGTGCCAGCGGTACCCTTATGTTGGGCACCGGGGAGCTGTTTTTT
TRBJ1-5 - TRBV2 - CASQQGGNQPQHF TGTGCCAGCCAACAGGGAGGCAATCAGCCCCAGCATTTT
TRBJ2-6 - TRBV2 - CASSRDNAGANVLTF TGTGCCAGCAGCAGGGACAACGCTGGGGCCAACGTCCTGACTTTC
TRBJ2-3 - TRBV7-9 - CASSAPGLRILTDTQYF TGTGCCAGCAGCGCCCCGGGACTCCGTATACTCACAGATACGCAGTATTTT
TRBJ2-2 - TRBV19 - CASSADTGTNTGELFF TGTGCCAGTAGTGCCGACACAGGGACGAACACCGGGGAGCTGTTTTTT
TRBJ1-2 TRBD1 TRBV28 - CASSRGQDRKPYGYTF TGTGCCAGCAGCCGTGGACAGGACAGAAAACCCTATGGCTACACCTTC
TRBJ1-3 - TRBV7-2 - CASSPATTGLSGNTIYF TGTGCCAGCAGCCCAGCGACGACGGGCCTCTCTGGAAACACCATATATTTT
TRBJ1-1 - TRBV27 few CASSQRRGPGAEAFF TGTGCCAGCAGCCAAAGGAGGGGCCCTGGCGCTGAAGCTTTCTTT
TRBJ1-1 - TRBV7-6 - CASSWLLENTEAFF TGTGCCAGCAGCTGGTTACTTGAGAACACTGAAGCTTTCTTT
TRBJ2-2 - TRBV18 few CASSPPPSGAGELFF TGTGCCAGCTCACCACCCCCCTCGGGCGCCGGGGAGCTGTTTTTT
TRBJ1-2 - TRBV28 - CASSPPTGGALYGYTF TGTGCCAGCAGCCCGCCAACTGGGGGGGCTCTCTATGGCTACACCTTC
TRBJ1-1 TRBD1 TRBV5-1 - CASSRDRGNTEAFF TGCGCCAGCTCCCGGGACAGAGGAAACACTGAAGCTTTCTTT
TRBJ2-4 - TRBV6-5 - CASSRENIQYF TGTGCCAGCAGCCGGGAAAACATTCAGTACTTC
TRBJ2-5 - TRBV28 - CASSYPNTKETQYF TGTGCCAGCAGTTACCCCAACACTAAAGAGACCCAGTACTTC
TRBJ2-1 - TRBV5-1 - CASSLRSTGAYNEQFF TGCGCCAGCAGCTTGAGGTCGACGGGGGCATACAATGAGCAGTTCTTC
TRBJ1-1 - TRBV5-1 medium-sized CASSREGKTNTEAFF TGCGCCAGCAGCAGGGAGGGGAAAACGAACACTGAAGCTTTCTTT
TRBJ2-5 TRBD1 TRBV9 - CASSARGDSKETQYF TGTGCCAGCAGCGCAAGAGGGGACAGCAAAGAGACCCAGTACTTC
TRBJ2-5 - TRBV4-2 - CASSWEGSGEETQYF TGTGCCAGCAGCTGGGAGGGGTCAGGGGAGGAGACCCAGTACTTC
TRBJ1-5 - TRBV7-2 few CASSLDPNQPQHF TGTGCCAGCAGCTTGGACCCAAATCAGCCCCAGCATTTT
TRBJ1-4 TRBD1 TRBV6-1 - CASRGTGGGEKLFF TGTGCCAGCAGGGGGACAGGGGGTGGTGAAAAACTGTTTTTT
TRBJ1-5 TRBD1 TRBV28 - CASRRQGPSQPQHF TGTGCCAGCAGACGACAGGGGCCAAGTCAGCCCCAGCATTTT
TRBJ2-7 TRBD1 TRBV6-6 - CASSYSSQGDIEQYF TGTGCCAGCAGTTACTCGAGCCAGGGGGATATCGAGCAGTACTTC
TRBJ2-1 - TRBV4-3 - CASSQDPTGVYEQFF TGCGCCAGCAGCCAAGATCCTACGGGAGTGTATGAGCAGTTCTTC
TRBJ1-5 TRBD1 TRBV14 - CASTLNRDRVMSSLNQPQHF TGTGCCAGCACCCTTAACCGGGACAGGGTTATGAGTAGCCTTAATCAGCCCCAGCATTTT
TRBJ1-2 - TRBV5-1 - CASSLGRIDYGYTF TGCGCCAGCAGCTTGGGAAGAATCGACTATGGCTACACCTTC
TRBJ2-2 TRBD2 TRBV5-8 - CASSRTGTSAFFGGELFF TGTGCCAGCAGTCGGACCGGGACTAGCGCCTTTTTTGGAGGGGAGCTGTTTTTT
TRBJ1-2 - TRBV7-2 - CASSYRVGDGYTF TGTGCCAGCAGCTACAGGGTCGGAGATGGCTACACCTTC
TRBJ2-1 - TRBV7-6 - CASSLEHSPYNEQFF TGTGCCAGCAGCTTAGAACACTCCCCCTACAATGAGCAGTTCTTC
TRBJ2-5 TRBD2 TRBV30 - CAWSKTSGGETQYF TGTGCCTGGAGTAAGACTAGCGGGGGAGAGACCCAGTACTTC
TRBJ2-7 - TRBV6-5 once CASMSNRLYEQYF TGTGCCAGCATGTCTAACAGACTCTACGAGCAGTACTTC
TRBJ1-1 TRBD1 TRBV2 few CASSGQGATEAFF TGTGCCAGCAGTGGACAGGGGGCTACTGAAGCTTTCTTT
TRBJ1-2 - TRBV6-1 - CASSDIPGIHQSGGYTF TGTGCCAGCAGTGACATTCCGGGAATCCACCAGAGCGGTGGCTACACCTTC
TRBJ1-5 - TRBV19 few CASSIDSDMAQHF TGTGCCAGTAGTATAGACTCCGACATGGCCCAGCATTTT
TRBJ2-3 - TRBV14 - CASSQAVGPATDTQYF TGTGCCAGCAGCCAAGCCGTGGGCCCCGCCACAGATACGCAGTATTTT
TRBJ2-3 TRBD2 TRBV6-1 - CASIDTPSGASTDTQYF TGTGCCAGCATTGACACTCCTAGCGGGGCGAGCACAGATACGCAGTATTTT
TRBJ1-1 - TRBV4-1 - CASSQDRTAVGTEAFF TGCGCCAGCAGCCAAGATAGGACGGCGGTGGGAACTGAAGCTTTCTTT